The 13 T cell receptor beta chains below all came from one sample that was sequenced in a study of OX40 agonist ivuxolimab in advanced cancers. The data were produced by immunoSEQ multiplex PCR, yet TCRdb's version contains in-frame clones alone and is incomplete. The sample carries 7,000 to 9,500 clones, about nine tenths recorded once. This material consisted of CD4+ or CD8+ T cells sorted from blood, taken in a trial of the OX40 agonist ivuxolimab. The receptors derive from an adult with an advanced solid tumor such as melanoma, head and neck, liver or kidney cancer.

V usage is TRBV7-6 and J usage is TRBJ2-7; weak D call: TRBD1 (6 bases). This CDR3 spans 14 amino acids. Germline V gene data show CDR1 as SGHVS and CDR2 as FNYEAQ. Trimming took off 1 base at V and 0 bases at J, with 7 bases between the two ends. In DNA, the CDR3 is TGTGCCAGCAGCTTAGGGGACAACTCCTACGAGCAGTACTTC. It translates to CASSLGDNSYEQYF.

The genes are TRBV5-1 and TRBJ2-5, with D perhaps TRBD1 or TRBD2 (6 bases each). V gave up 0 bases and J gave up 5 bases, with 11 bases separating them. CDR3 length: 14 residues. CDR1 is SGHRS and CDR2 is YFSETQ in the germline V gene. The CDR3 loop is CASSLEGGRETQYF. The CDR3 coding sequence is TGCGCCAGCAGCTTGGAGGGGGGTCGGGAGACCCAGTACTTC.

V is TRBV6-6 and J is TRBJ1-6; 8 bases align to TRBD1. V lost 6 bases to trimming and J lost 6 bases; unmatched junction nucleotides: 7. Germline V gene data show CDR1 as MNHNY and CDR2 as SVGAGI (reference sequence). CDR3 length: 15 residues. CDR3 DNA: TGTGCCAGCAGCAAGGACAGGGTCACTAATTCACCCCTCCACTTT. Translating gives CASSKDRVTNSPLHF.

This clone was counted once. The gene calls are TRBV6-5 and TRBJ2-3; D gene uncertain. The CDR3 covers 11 residues. The germline V and J ends were trimmed by 2 bases and 6 bases, with 3 bases remaining between them. In germline, CDR1 is MNHEY, CDR2 SVGAGI. CDR3 DNA sequence: TGTGCCAGCAGTTACGGGGATACGCAGTATTTT. Encoded protein: CASSYGDTQYF.

This clone has just one count. This sequence joins TRBV11-2 and TRBJ2-5, with TRBD1 matching 9 bases. Germline-derived CDR1 and CDR2 are SGHAT and FQNNGV. The V segment lost 5 bases and the J segment 5 bases; nucleotides outside the gene matches: 6. The CDR3 covers 14 residues. CDR3 loop: CASSRTGGGETQYF. The CDR3 DNA follows: TGTGCCAGCAGCCGAACAGGGGGCGGGGAGACCCAGTACTTC.

The J gene is TRBJ2-7, the V gene TRBV6-1; possibly TRBD1 or TRBD2 for D (6 bases each). Trimming removed 1 base from V and 3 bases from J, with 13 bases in between. The length of the CDR3 is 15 residues. Per germline, CDR1 MNHNS and CDR2 SASEGT. The CDR3 is CASSEVGGTLYEQYF. The CDR3 region has the DNA TGTGCCAGCAGTGAAGTCGGCGGGACACTCTACGAGCAGTACTTC.

The chain couples TRBV4-1 to TRBJ2-7, with 8 bases identical to TRBD1. This CDR3 region has 13 residues. Germline lookup yields CDR1 MGHRA and CDR2 YSYEKL. Trimming removed 4 bases from V and 4 bases from J; junction bases left unmatched: 3. CDR3 sequence: CASSLGQGYEQYF. For the CDR3, the DNA is TGCGCCAGCAGCCTCGGACAGGGATACGAGCAGTACTTC.

The sample holds a few counts of this clone. The V and J genes are TRBV7-6 and TRBJ2-7; D is perhaps TRBD2 (5 bases). Germline CDR1 and CDR2: SGHVS and FNYEAQ. The CDR3 consists of 13 residues. The V end was cut by 5 bases, the J end by 4 bases, with 12 bases between. DNA of the CDR3: TGTGCCAGCAGCGTATCCCCGGGGTACGAGCAGTACTTC. Translation: CASSVSPGYEQYF.

By sample share, this clone is large (0.1 to 1%). The same CDR3 is also encoded by other DNA sequences in this sample. CDR3 loop: CASSSYYEQYF. The CDR3 DNA sequence: TGTGCCAGCAGCTCCTACTACGAGCAGTACTTC. The J gene is TRBJ2-7, the V gene TRBV13; D not resolved. Germline CDR1 PRHDT, CDR2 FYEKMQ (reference sequence). This CDR3 has 11 amino acids. Trimming took off 4 bases at V and 3 bases at J, with 4 bases between the two ends.

J is TRBJ1-1 and V is TRBV5-1; weak D call: TRBD1 (5 bases). CDR1 and CDR2 from the germline V gene are SGHRS and YFSETQ. V dropped 4 bases and J dropped 2 bases, with 18 bases sitting between them. The CDR3 sequence is 16 residues long. CDR3 nucleotide sequence: TGCGCCAGCAGCCAGGGAACGGTGGGAGAAAACACTGAAGCTTTCTTT. It codes for CASSQGTVGENTEAFF. The variable domain in full, completed from reference TRBV5-1 and TRBJ1-1, reads KAGVTQTPRYLIKTRGQQVTLSCSPISGHRSVSWYQQTPGQGLQFLFEYFSETQRNKGNFPGRFSGRQFSNSRSEMNVSTLELGDSALYLCASSQGTVGENTEAFFGQGTRLTVV.

J is TRBJ1-1 and V is TRBV5-1, with 12 bases matching TRBD1. The CDR3 runs to 15 residues. Germline CDR1 and CDR2: SGHRS and YFSETQ. The V and J ends lost 4 bases and 1 base, in that order; junction bases with no gene match: 2. CDR3 in amino acids: CASSLGQGANTEAFF. The CDR3 bases are TGCGCCAGCAGCCTGGGACAGGGGGCGAACACTGAAGCTTTCTTT.

The rearrangement joins TRBV19 to TRBJ2-7; TRBD1 matches 10 bases. After removal of 4 bases from V and 0 bases from J, the junction contained 9 bases not matched to a gene. Germline V gives CDR1 LNHDA, CDR2 SQIVND (reference sequence). This CDR3 contains 17 residues. In DNA form, the CDR3 reads TGTGCCAGTAGTACCTCGGGGACAGGGGCCCTCTCCTACGAGCAGTACTTC. The encoded protein is CASSTSGTGALSYEQYF.

The chain couples TRBV5-4 to TRBJ2-2; D is possibly TRBD1 (7 bases). The CDR3 covers 16 residues. V dropped 4 bases and J dropped 0 bases, with 13 bases sitting between them. Germline CDR1 and CDR2: SGHNT and YYREEE (reference sequence). CDR3 loop: CASSAGQFTNTGELFF. In DNA, the CDR3 is TGTGCCAGCAGCGCGGGACAGTTCACGAACACCGGGGAGCTGTTTTTT.